This T cell receptor beta chain is drawn from a study of metastatic and nonmetastatic thyroid tumors. Background on the study: Malignant and benign thyroid patients had repertoires compared in peripheral blood and tumor or nodule tissue.

Germline V CDR1 and CDR2: DFQATT, SNEGSKA (reference sequence). With V trimmed by 3 bases and J by 2 bases, 3 bases remained unmatched. The CDR3 contains 16 residues. Source study methods: The study's classifier, a distant-metastasis tool for papillary thyroid cancer, was built using CDR3 differences across clinicopathological groups. TCRdb redid the clone calls on the PCR reads using MiXCR. The authors' filters were not applied to this entry. The sample yields about 25,000 clones, 20% to 25% seen once. Notes on the study in general: Benign nodules reportedly had significantly lower TCR beta diversity than malignant thyroid tumors in blood and tumor.

This clone was counted ten times or more. The antigen is unknown. Not a single patient had been given any form of treatment at any point before undergoing thyroid surgery. Sequenced: blood. This sequence joins TRBV20-1 and TRBJ2-6; 11 nucleotides match TRBD2. The TCR sequence derives from a male donor with papillary thyroid cancer or a benign thyroid nodule (not recorded which). Some clones in this sample may be carry-over from other donors' samples. The chain's CDR3 is CSASAGLAAGANVLTF. CDR3 nucleotide sequence: TGCAGTGCTAGTGCGGGACTAGCGGCTGGGGCCAACGTCCTGACTTTC.